This T cell receptor (beta chain) came from a study of control samples from healthy donors and cancer patients. This CDR3 spans 14 amino acids. The V and J ends lost 7 bases and 4 bases respectively, with 16 bases between them. Looked up from germline, CDR1 is MNHEY and CDR2 is SVGAGI. The method was immunoSEQ multiplex PCR; TCRdb's version includes in-frame clones alone and lacks a portion of them. Among about 51,000 clones listed, approximately 90% were seen once. Sequencing was carried out using PBMCs. The receptor was derived from a man between 40 and 49 years old with colorectal cancer. V gene TRBV6-5 combines with J gene TRBJ2-5; D is unresolved. The CDR3 sequence: CASNPRRLLETQYF. The CDR3 DNA reads as TGTGCCAGCAATCCCCGACGGTTGCTAGAGACCCAGTACTTC.